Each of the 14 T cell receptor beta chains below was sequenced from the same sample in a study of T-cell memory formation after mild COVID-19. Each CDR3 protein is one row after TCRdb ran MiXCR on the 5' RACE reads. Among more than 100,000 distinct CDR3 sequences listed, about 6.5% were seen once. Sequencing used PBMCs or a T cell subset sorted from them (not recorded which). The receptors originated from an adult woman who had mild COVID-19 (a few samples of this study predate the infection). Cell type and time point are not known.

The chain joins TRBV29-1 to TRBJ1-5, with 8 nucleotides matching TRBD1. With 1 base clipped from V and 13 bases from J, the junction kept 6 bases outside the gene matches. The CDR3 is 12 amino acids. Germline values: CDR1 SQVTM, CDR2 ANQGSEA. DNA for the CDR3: TGCAGCGTTGAAGTCCCAGGGGGCCGTCAGCATTTT. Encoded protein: CSVEVPGGRQHF.

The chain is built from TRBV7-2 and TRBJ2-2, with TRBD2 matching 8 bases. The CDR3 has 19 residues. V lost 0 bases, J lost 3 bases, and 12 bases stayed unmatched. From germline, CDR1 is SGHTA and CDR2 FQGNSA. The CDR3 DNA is TGTGCCAGCAGCTTAGCGCCTCGGGGCGGGGGGACCTACACCGGGGAGCTGTTTTTT. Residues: CASSLAPRGGGTYTGELFF.

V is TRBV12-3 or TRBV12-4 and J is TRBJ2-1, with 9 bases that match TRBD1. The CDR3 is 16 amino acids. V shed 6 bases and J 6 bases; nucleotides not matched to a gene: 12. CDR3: CASRTNIGTGSNEQFF. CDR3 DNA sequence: TGTGCCAGCAGAACCAACATCGGGACAGGGTCCAATGAGCAGTTCTTC.

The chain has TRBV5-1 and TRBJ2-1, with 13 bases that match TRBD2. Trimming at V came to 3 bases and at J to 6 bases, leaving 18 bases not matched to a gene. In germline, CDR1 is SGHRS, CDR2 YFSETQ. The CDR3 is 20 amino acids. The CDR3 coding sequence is TGCGCCAGCAGCTGGCCGCTGAGGACTAGCGGGGGCCAACACCTCAATGAGCAGTTCTTC. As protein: CASSWPLRTSGGQHLNEQFF.

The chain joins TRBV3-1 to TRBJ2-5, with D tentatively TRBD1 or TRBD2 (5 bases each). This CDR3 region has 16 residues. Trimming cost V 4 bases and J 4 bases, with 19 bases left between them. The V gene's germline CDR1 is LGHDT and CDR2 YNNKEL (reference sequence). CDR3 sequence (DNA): TGTGCCAGCAGCCGCCCACCCCCGGGGCATCGAGAGACCCAGTACTTC. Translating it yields CASSRPPPGHRETQYF.

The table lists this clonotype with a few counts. CDR3 in DNA: TGCGCCAGCAGCCAGGCGCGAGGGCGGGCTAGCACAGATACGCAGTATTTT. Translating gives CASSQARGRASTDTQYF. This chain joins TRBV4-3 and TRBJ2-3; TRBD2 is a possible D gene (5 bases). Germline values: CDR1 LGHNA, CDR2 YSLEER. This CDR3 is 17 amino acids long. The V gene lost 3 bases and the J gene lost 0 bases, with 16 bases spanning the gap.

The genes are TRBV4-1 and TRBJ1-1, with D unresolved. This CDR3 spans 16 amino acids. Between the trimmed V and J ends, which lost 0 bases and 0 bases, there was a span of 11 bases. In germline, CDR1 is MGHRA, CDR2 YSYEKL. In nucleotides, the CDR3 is TGCGCCAGCAGCCAAGACAGCAGCCAGTTGAACACTGAAGCTTTCTTT. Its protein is CASSQDSSQLNTEAFF.

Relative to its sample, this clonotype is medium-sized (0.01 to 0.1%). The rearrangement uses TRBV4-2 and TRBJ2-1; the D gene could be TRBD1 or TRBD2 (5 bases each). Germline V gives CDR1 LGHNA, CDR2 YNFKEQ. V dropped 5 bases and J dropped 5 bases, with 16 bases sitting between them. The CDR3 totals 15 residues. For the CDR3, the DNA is TGTGCCAGCAGCAACCGGGACCAGAGGGACAATGAGCAGTTCTTC. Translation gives CASSNRDQRDNEQFF.

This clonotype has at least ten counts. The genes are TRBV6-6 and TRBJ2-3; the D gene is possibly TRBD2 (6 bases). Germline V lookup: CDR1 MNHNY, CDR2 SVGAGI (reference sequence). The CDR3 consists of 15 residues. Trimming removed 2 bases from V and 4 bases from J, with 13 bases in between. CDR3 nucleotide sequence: TGTGCCAGCAGTTACGGGCAGGGCGGGGCAGATACGCAGTATTTT. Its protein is CASSYGQGGADTQYF.

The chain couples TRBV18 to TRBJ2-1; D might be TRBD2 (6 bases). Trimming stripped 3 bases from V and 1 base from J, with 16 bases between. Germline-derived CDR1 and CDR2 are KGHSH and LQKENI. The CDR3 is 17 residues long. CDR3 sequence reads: CASSPPVGGLSYNEQFF. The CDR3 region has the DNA TGTGCCAGCTCACCCCCGGTGGGAGGCCTTTCCTACAATGAGCAGTTCTTC.

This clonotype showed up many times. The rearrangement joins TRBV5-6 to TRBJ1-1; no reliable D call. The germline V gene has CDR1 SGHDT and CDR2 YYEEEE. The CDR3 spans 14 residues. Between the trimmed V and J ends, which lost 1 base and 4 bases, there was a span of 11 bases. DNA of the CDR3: TGTGCCAGCAGCTTGTTAGCCCCGATCACTGAAGCTTTCTTT. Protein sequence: CASSLLAPITEAFF.

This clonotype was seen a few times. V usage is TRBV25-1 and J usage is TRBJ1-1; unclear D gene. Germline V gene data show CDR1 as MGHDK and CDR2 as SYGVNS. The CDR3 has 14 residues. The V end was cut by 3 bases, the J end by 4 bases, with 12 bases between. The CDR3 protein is CASSDEARGTEAFF. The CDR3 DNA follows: TGTGCCAGCAGTGATGAGGCCCGAGGCACTGAAGCTTTCTTT.

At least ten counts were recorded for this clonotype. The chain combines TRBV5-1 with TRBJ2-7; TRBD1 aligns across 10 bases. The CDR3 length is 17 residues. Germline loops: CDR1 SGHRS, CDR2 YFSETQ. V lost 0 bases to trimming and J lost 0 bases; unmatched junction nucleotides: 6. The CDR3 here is CASSLVRQGAISYEQYF. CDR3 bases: TGCGCCAGCAGCTTGGTCCGACAGGGGGCCATCTCCTACGAGCAGTACTTC.

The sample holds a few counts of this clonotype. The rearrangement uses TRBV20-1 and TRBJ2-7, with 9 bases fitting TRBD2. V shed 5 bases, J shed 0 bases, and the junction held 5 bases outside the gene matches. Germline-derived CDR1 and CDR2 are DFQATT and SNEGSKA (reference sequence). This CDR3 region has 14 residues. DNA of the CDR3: TGCAGTGCTTATCTAGCGGGAAGCTCCTACGAGCAGTACTTC. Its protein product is CSAYLAGSSYEQYF.